This T cell receptor (beta chain) is drawn from a study of Ad26.COV2.S vaccination and SARS-CoV-2 variants. Treatment described: around 19 received Ad26.COV2.S at low or high dose, single or two shots; about 5 received placebo; per-sample allocation not given. All samples were drawn on day 63, counting from the first vaccine or placebo injection. The protocol was immunoSEQ multiplex PCR, while the TCRdb copy is restricted to in-frame clones and leaves out a portion. The profile shows about 280,000 clones, about 87% of them singletons. The receptor was derived from a person between 18 and 59 years old who received the Ad26.COV2.S COVID-19 vaccine or a placebo. The sequences come from peripheral blood, collected in a trial of Ad26.COV2.S vaccine versus placebo.

The CDR3 region is CASRSSGGYGREQFF. In nucleotides, the CDR3 is TGTGCCAGCAGGAGTAGCGGGGGGTATGGGCGTGAGCAGTTCTTC. The chain couples TRBV13 to TRBJ2-1; 10 positions agree with TRBD2. CDR3 size: 15 residues. Germline V lookup: CDR1 PRHDT, CDR2 FYEKMQ (reference sequence). V shed 6 bases, J shed 9 bases, and the junction held 11 bases outside the gene matches. Drawing the rest from reference TRBV13 and TRBJ2-1, the complete variable domain is AAGVIQSPRHLIKEKRETATLKCYPIPRHDTVYWYQQGPGQDPQFLISFYEKMQSDKGSIPDRFSAQQFSDYHSELNMSSLELGDSALYFCASRSSGGYGREQFFGPGTRLTVL.